The 5 T cell receptor beta chains given below trace back to one sample, sequenced in a study of blood T cell repertoires in COVID-19. The data were produced by immunoSEQ multiplex PCR, yet TCRdb's version contains in-frame clones alone and is incomplete. The data hold fewer than 80,000 clones, with 70% to 80% observed a single time. The sample was peripheral blood. Receptors were obtained from a woman over 75 with active or convalescent COVID-19.

The J gene is TRBJ1-3, the V gene TRBV7-2; 8 bases align to TRBD1. This CDR3 region has 14 residues. Looked up from germline, CDR1 is SGHTA and CDR2 is FQGNSA. V dropped 1 base and J dropped 9; count of bases not matched to a gene: 5. The CDR3 is CASSLGRQGFTIYF. CDR3 DNA: TGTGCCAGCAGCTTAGGTCGACAGGGGTTCACCATATATTTT.

The V call is TRBV28, the J call TRBJ1-3, with 7 bases aligning to TRBD1. This CDR3 has 12 amino acids. Germline CDR1 is MDHEN and CDR2 is SYDVKM. Losses at the gene ends were 5 bases for V and 9 bases for J; bases not matched to a gene: 4. The CDR3 DNA is TGTGCCAGCAGTCGTGACAGGGCCACCATATATTTT. It specifies CASSRDRATIYF.

DNA for the CDR3: TGTGCCAGCAGTTTTGTTGGGGGGAGCAATCAGCCCCAGCATTTT. Protein: CASSFVGGSNQPQHF. This chain connects TRBV27 to TRBJ1-5; a possible D gene is TRBD1 (5 bases). V was shortened by 3 bases and J by 1 base, with 10 bases between the two germline ends. The CDR3 extends over 15 amino acids. The germline V gene has CDR1 MNHEY and CDR2 SMNVEV (reference sequence).

This chain joins TRBV27 and TRBJ2-7, with 7 bases lining up with TRBD2. Trimming cost V 5 bases and J 3 bases; bases outside gene matches: 10. CDR1 is MNHEY and CDR2 is SMNVEV in the germline V gene (reference sequence). This CDR3 spans 15 amino acids. The DNA for the CDR3 is TGTGCCAGCAGTCCCCGCGTAGGCGGGGGCTACGAGCAGTACTTC. This translates into CASSPRVGGGYEQYF.

The J gene is TRBJ1-1, the V gene TRBV3-1 (or the pseudogene TRBV3-2); 7 bases are a match to TRBD1. Trimming cost V 0 bases and J 1 base; bases outside gene matches: 11. The length of the CDR3 is 18 residues. CDR1 is LGHDT, CDR2 YNNKEL, per germline (reference sequence). This chain's CDR3 is CASSQDAGGGGGNTEAFF. CDR3 nucleotide sequence: TGTGCCAGCAGCCAAGACGCCGGAGGAGGGGGCGGGAACACTGAAGCTTTCTTT.